These T cell receptor beta chains were read from a single sample in a study of CD8 T cells in ankylosing spondylitis. TCRdb re-derived calls from the 5' RACE reads in MiXCR, one entry per CDR3 protein. Of around 160,000 distinct CDR3 sequences listed, more than 9% were seen once; the top ten hold almost 30%. Sequenced: blood, either unsorted or a sorted T cell fraction (not recorded which). Receptor source: a male donor with ankylosing spondylitis or in good health (not recorded which). Both conserved end residues are part of each CDR3. The D gene is left open where the match is weak.

v_call: TRBV11-2; j_call: TRBJ2-5; d_call: TRBD1; cdr3_length: 15; cdr3_aa: CASSPGQGNAGTQYF
v_call: TRBV4-1; j_call: TRBJ1-2; d_call: NA; cdr3_length: 15; cdr3_aa: CASSQGGGADYGYTF
v_call: TRBV2; j_call: TRBJ2-7; d_call: TRBD2; cdr3_length: 16; cdr3_aa: CASIGLAGKRPYEQYF
v_call: TRBV9; j_call: TRBJ2-2; d_call: TRBD1; cdr3_length: 18; cdr3_aa: CASSVGGQGAGNTGELFF
v_call: TRBV15; j_call: TRBJ2-7; d_call: NA; cdr3_length: 14; cdr3_aa: CATSRGSGSYEQYF
v_call: TRBV20-1; j_call: TRBJ2-5; d_call: NA; cdr3_length: 16; cdr3_aa: CSASRRDSGPQETQYF
v_call: TRBV20-1; j_call: TRBJ2-2; d_call: NA; cdr3_length: 14; cdr3_aa: CSARQGLNTGELFF
v_call: TRBV7-2; j_call: TRBJ1-1; d_call: NA; cdr3_length: 12; cdr3_aa: CASGPWGVEAFF
v_call: TRBV3-1; j_call: TRBJ2-7; d_call: NA; cdr3_length: 15; cdr3_aa: CASSQDRGAAYEQYF
v_call: TRBV9; j_call: TRBJ2-2; d_call: NA; cdr3_length: 14; cdr3_aa: CASSVGGDTGELFF
v_call: TRBV24-1; j_call: TRBJ2-5; d_call: NA; cdr3_length: 9; cdr3_aa: CATSEVQYF
v_call: TRBV5-1; j_call: TRBJ2-5; d_call: TRBD1; cdr3_length: 15; cdr3_aa: CASSLGTGDEETQYF
v_call: TRBV29-1; j_call: TRBJ1-3; d_call: NA; cdr3_length: 15; cdr3_aa: CSVEDRGYSGNTIYF
v_call: TRBV5-6; j_call: TRBJ1-5; d_call: TRBD1; cdr3_length: 14; cdr3_aa: CASSSDRRNQPQHF
v_call: TRBV7-2; j_call: TRBJ1-2; d_call: NA; cdr3_length: 16; cdr3_aa: CASSLVRRAPVDGYTF
v_call: TRBV5-1; j_call: TRBJ2-6; d_call: TRBD1; cdr3_length: 17; cdr3_aa: CASSLGDRGSGANVLTF
v_call: TRBV12-3/TRBV12-4; j_call: TRBJ1-2; d_call: NA; cdr3_length: 15; cdr3_aa: CASRIRSQRRDGYTF
v_call: TRBV20-1; j_call: TRBJ2-3; d_call: TRBD2; cdr3_length: 14; cdr3_aa: CSASAGAFTDTQYF
v_call: TRBV4-1; j_call: TRBJ2-7; d_call: TRBD1; cdr3_length: 17; cdr3_aa: CASSLQTGTGGSYEQYF
v_call: TRBV2; j_call: TRBJ2-1; d_call: TRBD2; cdr3_length: 15; cdr3_aa: CASSFTSGSLEEQFF
v_call: TRBV27; j_call: TRBJ1-6; d_call: NA; cdr3_length: 15; cdr3_aa: CASTPFQGRNSPLHF
v_call: TRBV5-1; j_call: TRBJ2-7; d_call: NA; cdr3_length: 19; cdr3_aa: CASSLAIWEKGGRVAEQYF
v_call: TRBV9; j_call: TRBJ2-1; d_call: NA; cdr3_length: 16; cdr3_aa: CASSVATLGKLNEQFF
v_call: TRBV12-3/TRBV12-4; j_call: TRBJ2-7; d_call: NA; cdr3_length: 14; cdr3_aa: CASGLMALSYEQYF
v_call: TRBV29-1; j_call: TRBJ2-3; d_call: TRBD2; cdr3_length: 17; cdr3_aa: CSVDWTSGTRSTDTQYF
v_call: TRBV6-1; j_call: TRBJ2-7; d_call: NA; cdr3_length: 13; cdr3_aa: CASSGRLSYEQYF
v_call: TRBV4-1; j_call: TRBJ1-1; d_call: NA; cdr3_length: 16; cdr3_aa: CASSQVGTGVNTEAFF
v_call: TRBV9; j_call: TRBJ1-2; d_call: NA; cdr3_length: 15; cdr3_aa: CASSVDAGTNYGYTF
v_call: TRBV9; j_call: TRBJ2-5; d_call: NA; cdr3_length: 16; cdr3_aa: CASSVGFRARAGTQYF
v_call: TRBV20-1; j_call: TRBJ2-5; d_call: TRBD2; cdr3_length: 14; cdr3_aa: CSARTSGEQETQYF
v_call: TRBV7-9; j_call: TRBJ2-7; d_call: NA; cdr3_length: 14; cdr3_aa: CASSLGGGPLEQYF
v_call: TRBV20-1; j_call: TRBJ2-3; d_call: NA; cdr3_length: 16; cdr3_aa: CSARVTASAGTDTQYF
v_call: TRBV6-1; j_call: TRBJ1-6; d_call: NA; cdr3_length: 14; cdr3_aa: CASKVREQNSPLHF
v_call: TRBV9; j_call: TRBJ1-2; d_call: TRBD1; cdr3_length: 14; cdr3_aa: CASSVADREAGYTF
v_call: TRBV12-3/TRBV12-4; j_call: TRBJ2-7; d_call: NA; cdr3_length: 14; cdr3_aa: CASSLGASGSEQYF
v_call: TRBV19; j_call: TRBJ2-1; d_call: NA; cdr3_length: 13; cdr3_aa: CASSIAGYNEQFF
v_call: TRBV19; j_call: TRBJ2-7; d_call: TRBD1; cdr3_length: 15; cdr3_aa: CASSRDSLSAYEQYF
v_call: TRBV6-1; j_call: TRBJ2-2; d_call: TRBD1; cdr3_length: 16; cdr3_aa: CASIGQGKMNTGELFF
v_call: TRBV24-1; j_call: TRBJ2-3; d_call: TRBD1; cdr3_length: 15; cdr3_aa: CATSDSPDRADTQYF
v_call: TRBV28; j_call: TRBJ2-2; d_call: TRBD1; cdr3_length: 14; cdr3_aa: CASTETQGAGELFF
v_call: TRBV20-1; j_call: TRBJ1-5; d_call: NA; cdr3_length: 14; cdr3_aa: CSATGGSWNQPQHF
v_call: TRBV6-2/TRBV6-3; j_call: TRBJ2-2; d_call: NA; cdr3_length: 13; cdr3_aa: CASSPTRSGELFF
v_call: TRBV2; j_call: TRBJ2-7; d_call: NA; cdr3_length: 16; cdr3_aa: CASSELDYPGSNEQYF
v_call: TRBV9; j_call: TRBJ2-1; d_call: TRBD2; cdr3_length: 14; cdr3_aa: CASSVVAGGNEQFF
v_call: TRBV10-3; j_call: TRBJ1-1; d_call: NA; cdr3_length: 13; cdr3_aa: CAISDGSFTEAFF
v_call: TRBV6-5; j_call: TRBJ2-1; d_call: TRBD2; cdr3_length: 17; cdr3_aa: CASSYGLAGGLDNEQFF
v_call: TRBV5-1; j_call: TRBJ2-1; d_call: NA; cdr3_length: 13; cdr3_aa: CASTDPRRNEQFF
v_call: TRBV11-2; j_call: TRBJ1-1; d_call: NA; cdr3_length: 13; cdr3_aa: CASSARGATEAFF
v_call: TRBV27; j_call: TRBJ1-3; d_call: TRBD1; cdr3_length: 18; cdr3_aa: CASSFGNRGLFSGNTIYF
v_call: TRBV7-9; j_call: TRBJ1-4; d_call: NA; cdr3_length: 14; cdr3_aa: CASSPFATNEKLFF
v_call: TRBV4-2; j_call: TRBJ2-1; d_call: TRBD2; cdr3_length: 17; cdr3_aa: CASSQDASGRGYNEQFF